This T cell receptor beta chain was documented in a study of TET2 disruption in CD19-targeted CAR T cells (dated by TCRdb to the late 2010s). With respect to the entire study: The number of samples was determined by the original clinical trial design and by which samples were available, and no additional inclusion criteria were applied. The full study reports these points: The conclusions about the patient's CAR T cells were based on extensive analysis of only one subject.

CDR3 length: 15 amino acids, cysteine to phenylalanine. Only the CDR3 bases that were read are kept: 36 of them, in frame from base 1. According to the germline V gene, CDR1 reads SGHAT and CDR2 reads FQNNGV. The junction shows trimming of 5 bases on V and 4 bases on J, and the gene matches do not reach 8 bases of it. Note on this clone: There is no known antigen for this receptor. With the read ending 3 residues before the CDR3 end, the germline J gene is used to fill in that end.

The immunoSEQ assay was used for deep sequencing of the TCR beta chain. As for how the authors treated the data: Only productive TCR beta rearrangements were used to calculate clonotype frequencies. The immuneACCESS repertoire file appears here via TCRdb, limited to in-frame rearrangements. These files lack a portion of the clones; in checked studies, under half of the deficit traces to unresolved V genes, and the cause of the others is not known. V, J and clone size are taken as reported in that table, and D and trimming were inferred from the DNA itself. This sample's table has entries for 20,000 to 30,000 clones. The ten largest clones represent around 1.9% of the sample. What the treatment or condition label conveys for this sample: autologous CTL019 cells: CD19 CAR with 4-1BB and CD3 zeta domains. The CD19 CAR incorporated TCR zeta and 4-1BB costimulatory signaling domains. T cells for CTL019 manufacturing were collected from peripheral blood by leukapheresis. The DNeasy Blood and Tissue Kit was used to extract genomic DNA from pre-infusion T cells, peripheral blood, or sorted post-infusion T cells.

This TCR derives from an older man with chronic lymphocytic leukemia. The chain links TRBV11-2 with TRBJ2-7; 10 central nucleotides agree with TRBD1. The input for sequencing was CD8- CAR+ T cells sorted from cultured blood T cells, taken for CD19 CAR T cell therapy. This specimen's cell subset or site label, per the study, means: CD8-negative CAR-positive T cells from the infusion product. Here the CDR3 is given as CASSEGTGAFYEQYF. The sequenced part of the CDR3 DNA is TGTGCCAGCAGCGAAGGGACAGGGGCTTTTTACGAG.